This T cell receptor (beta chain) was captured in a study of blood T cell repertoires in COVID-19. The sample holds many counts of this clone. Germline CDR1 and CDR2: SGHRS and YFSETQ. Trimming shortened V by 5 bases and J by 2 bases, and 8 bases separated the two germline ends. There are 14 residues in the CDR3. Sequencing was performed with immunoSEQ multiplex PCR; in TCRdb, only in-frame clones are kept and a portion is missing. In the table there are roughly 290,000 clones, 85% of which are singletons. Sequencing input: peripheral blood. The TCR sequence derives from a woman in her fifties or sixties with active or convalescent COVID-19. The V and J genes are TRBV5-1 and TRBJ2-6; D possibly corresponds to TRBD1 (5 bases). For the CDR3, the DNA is TGCGCCAGCAGACGACAGACTGGGGCCAACGTCCTGACTTTC. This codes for CASRRQTGANVLTF.